The 29 T cell receptor beta chains below all came from one sample that was sequenced in a study of blood T cell repertoires in COVID-19. TCRdb's table, derived via immunoSEQ multiplex PCR, lists solely in-frame clones and lacks some. In the table there are a few hundred thousand clones, roughly 90% of which are singletons. Material for sequencing was PBMCs or T cells enriched from blood (not recorded which). These receptors were collected from a woman between 40 and 55 years old who had recovered from COVID-19.

The chain couples TRBV7-9 to TRBJ1-2, with 8 bases that match TRBD1. The V segment lost 5 bases and the J segment 6 bases; nucleotides outside the gene matches: 8. Germline V CDR1 and CDR2: SEHNR, FQNEAQ (reference sequence). CDR3 length: 14 amino acids. CDR3 in amino acids: CASSRGQGPHGYTF. The CDR3 DNA reads as TGTGCCAGCAGCCGCGGACAGGGACCACATGGCTACACCTTC.

The rearrangement joins TRBV5-1 to TRBJ1-4; TRBD1 matches at 9 bases. The germline V gene has CDR1 SGHRS and CDR2 YFSETQ. This CDR3 spans 16 amino acids. Trimming removed 5 bases from V and 3 bases from J; junction bases left unmatched: 8. For the CDR3, the DNA is TGCGCCAGCAGGGGTGGACAGGGGATATCTAATGAAAAACTGTTTTTT. It translates to CASRGGQGISNEKLFF.

The rearrangement joins TRBV30 to TRBJ2-1, with D tentatively TRBD2 (6 bases). V lost 3 bases to trimming and J lost 9 bases, with 9 bases between them. The CDR3 spans 11 residues. Germline-derived CDR1 and CDR2 are GTSNPN and SVGIG (reference sequence). The CDR3 DNA sequence: TGTGCCTGGAGGTGGGGAGGTGAGCAGTTCTTC. Amino acids: CAWRWGGEQFF.

V usage is TRBV18 and J usage is TRBJ1-2; weak D call: TRBD1 (5 bases). Germline V gives CDR1 KGHSH, CDR2 LQKENI. The CDR3 spans 14 residues. Trimming pared 2 bases from V and 4 bases from J, leaving 11 bases between. The CDR3 loop reads CASSPGHDAYGYTF. DNA of the CDR3: TGTGCCAGCTCACCAGGACACGACGCCTATGGCTACACCTTC.

The gene calls are TRBV10-3 and TRBJ2-7; D may be TRBD2 (6 bases). The CDR3 consists of 15 residues. V was shortened by 0 bases and J by 3 bases, with 12 bases between the two germline ends. Per the germline V gene, CDR1 is ENHRY and CDR2 is SYGVKD. The CDR3 region has the DNA TGTGCCATCAGTGAGTCGTTGGGGGGAGGCTACGAGCAGTACTTC. Translation: CAISESLGGGYEQYF.

The chain combines TRBV18 with TRBJ2-3; D not resolved. Germline V lookup: CDR1 KGHSH, CDR2 LQKENI. V lost 3 bases, J lost 2 bases, and 3 bases lay in between. The CDR3 sequence is 12 residues long. The CDR3 spells CASSPNTDTQYF. CDR3 coding DNA: TGTGCCAGCTCACCTAACACAGATACGCAGTATTTT.

The chain has TRBV9 and TRBJ2-1; TRBD2 matches 9 bases. J lost 6 bases, V lost 3 bases, and 7 bases had no gene match. There are 15 residues in the CDR3. Germline values: CDR1 SGDLS, CDR2 YYNGEE. CDR3 amino acids: CASSGLAGDFNEQFF. CDR3 DNA: TGTGCCAGCAGCGGCTTAGCGGGAGATTTCAATGAGCAGTTCTTC.

This chain connects TRBV11-2 to TRBJ1-4; D is unclear. Germline V gene data show CDR1 as SGHAT and CDR2 as FQNNGV. The CDR3 is 14 amino acids. V lost 4 bases and J 10 bases, leaving 16 bases between the germline ends. The CDR3 loop is CASSSLGPSGKLFF. CDR3 bases: TGTGCCAGCAGCTCGCTAGGTCCTAGTGGAAAACTGTTTTTT.

A word on this clone: The limits of the CDR3 on the DNA are not certain, so only TCRdb's listed CDR3 is given. The chain couples TRBV21-1 to TRBJ2-7; the D call in the table, TRBD2, was not verified against the DNA. TRBV21-1 is reported as a pseudogene. The CDR3 length equals 14 residues, ends included. The chain's CDR3 is CASSYDCRSYEQYF.

This clone was seen a handful of times. This chain links TRBV23-1 with TRBJ2-7, with D hard to call. TRBV23-1 is an open reading frame, and its role is uncertain. The CDR3 is made up of 16 amino acids. Trimming took 0 bases from V and 1 from J, leaving 13 bases between them. The CDR3 region is CASSQSRRPYSYEQYF. As DNA, the CDR3 is TGCGCCAGCAGTCAATCGCGGCGCCCTTATTCCTACGAGCAGTACTTC.

The genes are TRBV24-1 and TRBJ1-1; 7 nucleotides match TRBD1. CDR1 and CDR2 (germline): KGHDR, SFDVKD. CDR3 length equals 15 residues. Losses at the gene ends were 7 bases for V and 1 base for J; bases not matched to a gene: 8. The CDR3 DNA follows: TGTGCCACCAGGCATCTAGGGGGCGCGAACACTGAAGCTTTCTTT. This codes for CATRHLGGANTEAFF.

The V and J genes are TRBV29-1 and TRBJ2-7, with TRBD2 matching over 8 bases. The CDR3 contains 15 residues. The junction had 4 bases not matched to a gene; V was cut back by 0 bases and J by 0 bases. Germline lookup yields CDR1 SQVTM and CDR2 ANQGSEA. CDR3 DNA sequence: TGCAGCGTTGAAGAGAACGGGAGGGCCTCCTACGAGCAGTACTTC. Translating gives CSVEENGRASYEQYF.

V and J are TRBV19 and TRBJ1-2; 8 positions match TRBD1. With V trimmed by 6 bases and J by 8 bases, 14 bases remained unmatched. Germline V gene data show CDR1 as LNHDA and CDR2 as SQIVND (reference sequence). The CDR3 sequence is 15 residues long. CDR3 loop: CASRFSGTGQGGYTF. The CDR3 DNA reads as TGTGCCAGTAGGTTCTCTGGGACAGGCCAGGGGGGCTACACCTTC.

This chain connects TRBV2 to TRBJ2-1, with 13 bases matching TRBD2. The V and J ends lost 3 bases and 9 bases, in that order; junction bases with no gene match: 14. In germline, CDR1 is SNHLY, CDR2 FYNNEI. This CDR3 is 18 amino acids long. The CDR3 region is CASSEGRLAGGRESEQFF. CDR3 nucleotides: TGTGCCAGCAGTGAGGGACGACTAGCGGGAGGCCGGGAGAGTGAGCAGTTCTTC.

This clone was counted many times. V and J are TRBV6-5 and TRBJ1-2; 7 bases align to TRBD1. This CDR3 has 16 residues. V lost 0 bases, J lost 8 bases, and 12 bases stayed unmatched. The germline gives CDR1 MNHEY, CDR2 SVGAGI. The CDR3 nucleotides read TGTGCCAGCAGTTACTCGGCCGGGACAGCGAACTTGGGCTACACCTTC. This sequence encodes CASSYSAGTANLGYTF.

This clone was seen just once. This rearrangement joins TRBV6-5 to TRBJ1-5, with D possibly being TRBD1 (6 bases). The V gene's germline CDR1 is MNHEY and CDR2 SVGAGI. The CDR3 is made up of 15 amino acids. Between the trimmed V and J ends, which lost 10 bases and 3 bases, there was a span of 19 bases. CDR3 residues: CATSSVGTHNQPQHF. CDR3 DNA sequence: TGTGCCACCTCGAGTGTCGGGACACACAATCAGCCCCAGCATTTT.

V and J are TRBV5-1 and TRBJ2-7; 7 nucleotides align to TRBD2. The CDR3 has 13 amino acids. Germline lookup yields CDR1 SGHRS and CDR2 YFSETQ. V trimming: 4 bases; J trimming: 6 bases; junction bases outside the gene matches: 7. The CDR3 is CASSRTSQREQYF. In DNA, the CDR3 is TGCGCCAGCAGCCGGACTAGTCAGCGCGAGCAGTACTTC.

This chain links TRBV29-1 with TRBJ2-1, with 13 bases identical to TRBD2. The CDR3 is 17 amino acids. Germline V gene sequence: CDR1 SQVTM, CDR2 ANQGSEA. V lost 6 bases to trimming and J lost 0 bases; unmatched junction nucleotides: 8. The CDR3 region is CSVRGTSGVSSYNEQFF. DNA of the CDR3: TGCAGCGTCAGGGGGACTAGCGGGGTTAGCTCCTACAATGAGCAGTTCTTC.

The chain carries TRBV3-1 (or the pseudogene TRBV3-2) and TRBJ2-7, with 13 bases matching TRBD2. The CDR3 is 16 residues long. Trimming removed 4 bases from V and 4 bases from J; junction bases left unmatched: 7. Germline CDR1 reads LGHDT; CDR2 reads YNNKEL (reference sequence). The CDR3 protein is CASSPGLAGIGYEQYF. The DNA for the CDR3 is TGTGCCAGCAGCCCGGGACTAGCGGGAATAGGTTACGAGCAGTACTTC.

This chain connects TRBV5-1 to TRBJ2-7, with TRBD2 as a possible D gene (5 bases). The CDR3 is 16 residues long. Germline CDR1 reads SGHRS; CDR2 reads YFSETQ. V was pared by 3 bases and J by 0 bases, with 16 bases between. CDR3 in DNA: TGCGCCAGCAGCTCGATCGGACTGGTTAGCTCCTACGAGCAGTACTTC. This sequence encodes CASSSIGLVSSYEQYF.

V is TRBV5-6 and J is TRBJ2-7; 12 nucleotides agree with TRBD2. CDR1 and CDR2 (germline): SGHDT, YYEEEE. The CDR3 is made up of 15 amino acids. V gave up 3 bases and J gave up 9 bases; unmatched junction bases: 10. The CDR3 DNA sequence: TGTGCCAGCAGCTCACTGACTAGCGGGAGATTTGGGCAGTACTTC. Its translation: CASSSLTSGRFGQYF.

V is TRBV2 and J is TRBJ2-3; 7 nucleotides match TRBD1. Trimming took 5 bases from V and 2 from J; bases not matched to a gene: 7. Germline lookup yields CDR1 SNHLY and CDR2 FYNNEI. CDR3 length: 15 residues. Here the CDR3 reads CASSWVGQFTDTQYF. The DNA of the CDR3 is TGTGCCAGCAGTTGGGTGGGACAGTTCACAGATACGCAGTATTTT.

This clone came up a few times. The chain couples TRBV20-1 to TRBJ2-5; 10 positions match TRBD2. There are 14 residues in the CDR3. V trimming: 3 bases; J trimming: 2 bases; junction bases outside the gene matches: 3. Germline assignment: CDR1 DFQATT and CDR2 SNEGSKA (reference sequence). The CDR3 coding sequence is TGCAGTGCTAGTTGGACTAGCGGACAAGAGACCCAGTACTTC. This gives the protein CSASWTSGQETQYF.

The genes are TRBV11-2 and TRBJ2-5; TRBD2 matches at 9 bases. J was trimmed by 5 bases and V by 4 bases; bases with no gene match: 17. Germline V CDR1 and CDR2: SGHAT, FQNNGV. This CDR3 contains 18 residues. CDR3 protein: CASSSLNDWREGHETQYF. The DNA of the CDR3 is TGTGCCAGCAGCTCCTTGAATGATTGGCGGGAGGGCCATGAGACCCAGTACTTC.

The chain employs TRBV7-2 and TRBJ2-7; D remains ambiguous. The CDR3 is 11 residues long. V lost 5 bases, J lost 9 bases, and 11 bases lay in between. The germline V gene has CDR1 SGHTA and CDR2 FQGNSA. CDR3 amino acids: CASSERIGQYF. CDR3 sequence (DNA): TGTGCCAGCAGCGAAAGAATCGGGCAGTACTTC. The variable domain in full, completed from reference TRBV7-2 and TRBJ2-7, reads GAGVSQSPSNKVTEKGKDVELRCDPISGHTALYWYRQSLGQGLEFLIYFQGNSAPDKSGLPSDRFSAERTGGSVSTLTIQRTQQEDSAVYLCASSERIGQYFGPGTRLTVT.

The chain has TRBV4-3 and TRBJ2-5; 10 bases are a match to TRBD1. This CDR3 is 16 amino acids long. The trim removed 4 bases at V and 4 bases at J, leaving 9 bases unmatched. CDR1 LGHNA and CDR2 YSLEER come from the germline V gene. The CDR3 DNA reads as TGCGCCAGCAGCCTTGCCGGGACAGGGGACCCAGAGACCCAGTACTTC. Translated, it gives CASSLAGTGDPETQYF.

The chain combines TRBV27 with TRBJ2-1, with 9 bases aligning to TRBD2. J gave up 9 bases and V 5 bases, and 11 bases lay outside the gene matches. This CDR3 is 15 amino acids long. Germline loops: CDR1 MNHEY, CDR2 SMNVEV (reference sequence). CDR3 bases: TGTGCCAGCAGTCACCACTCTAGCGGGGAGGTTGAGCAGTTCTTC. Translated: CASSHHSSGEVEQFF.

This chain connects TRBV12-5 to TRBJ1-5, with 8 positions matching TRBD1. Per germline, CDR1 LGHNT and CDR2 FRNRAP. V lost 6 bases, J lost 2 bases, and 3 bases stayed unmatched. This CDR3 comprises 14 residues. In DNA form, the CDR3 reads TGTGCTAGTGGCCCGGACAGGGGCAATCAGCCCCAGCATTTT. It translates to CASGPDRGNQPQHF.

CDR3 coding DNA: TGTGCCAGCAGCTTGGGGGGAGGTTCACCCCTCCACTTT. It encodes CASSLGGGSPLHF. The chain is built from TRBV7-3 and TRBJ1-6, with D maybe TRBD1 (5 bases). Germline lookup yields CDR1 SGHTA and CDR2 FQGTGA. Trimming shortened V by 3 bases and J by 9 bases, and 9 bases separated the two germline ends. CDR3 length: 13 amino acids.